These T cell receptor beta chains were read from a single sample in a study of cytomegalovirus exposure and HLA in healthy donors. Sequencing was performed with immunoSEQ multiplex PCR; in TCRdb, only in-frame clones are kept and a portion is missing. The sample has about 200,000 clones, around 73% seen once. Sequenced material: PBMCs. These receptors were collected from a woman aged 25 to 45 in good health and CMV-seronegative. CDR3s include the opening cysteine and the closing phenylalanine or tryptophan. Each record gives: J gene, V gene, CDR3 protein.

j_call: TRBJ1-1; v_call: TRBV5-1; cdr3_aa: CASRVGQGEYTEAFF
j_call: TRBJ1-2; v_call: TRBV27; cdr3_aa: CASSLSVRGDGYTF
j_call: TRBJ1-5; v_call: TRBV27; cdr3_aa: CASSPDRGGLWDQPQHF
j_call: TRBJ1-2; v_call: TRBV27; cdr3_aa: CASSAYSGTGGEGYGYTF
j_call: TRBJ1-1; v_call: TRBV6-5; cdr3_aa: CASSTDSTTEAFF
j_call: TRBJ2-7; v_call: TRBV4-1; cdr3_aa: CASSQAGTRDYEQYF
j_call: TRBJ2-5; v_call: TRBV6-5; cdr3_aa: CASSYRLAEEETQYF
j_call: TRBJ2-7; v_call: TRBV13; cdr3_aa: CASSLDGTGAVYEQYF
j_call: TRBJ2-7; v_call: TRBV5-6; cdr3_aa: CASSWRGQTYEQYF
j_call: TRBJ2-3; v_call: TRBV10-2; cdr3_aa: CASTLDRAGDTQYF
j_call: TRBJ2-1; v_call: TRBV7-9; cdr3_aa: CASSSYRGTYSYNEQFF
j_call: NA; v_call: TRBV2; cdr3_aa: CASRSGTATYEQYF
j_call: TRBJ1-2; v_call: TRBV18; cdr3_aa: CASSPSRGPYGYTF
j_call: TRBJ1-4; v_call: TRBV18; cdr3_aa: CASSPLENEKLFF
j_call: TRBJ1-2; v_call: TRBV5-5; cdr3_aa: CASSSQGNYGYTF
j_call: TRBJ1-5; v_call: TRBV4-1; cdr3_aa: CASSQGDRNQPQHF
j_call: TRBJ2-7; v_call: TRBV28; cdr3_aa: CATESGHTYEQYF
j_call: TRBJ2-7; v_call: TRBV18; cdr3_aa: CASSPRLESYEQYF
j_call: TRBJ1-2; v_call: TRBV6-5; cdr3_aa: CASSYLASSGGYTF
j_call: TRBJ2-1; v_call: TRBV21-1; cdr3_aa: CASSYGLAFGYEQFF
j_call: TRBJ1-1; v_call: TRBV9; cdr3_aa: CASSVISTGSEAFF
j_call: TRBJ2-7; v_call: TRBV27; cdr3_aa: CASSLGRGDEQYF
j_call: TRBJ1-1; v_call: TRBV4-1; cdr3_aa: CASSWQLQGIRNTEAFF
j_call: TRBJ2-5; v_call: TRBV5-1; cdr3_aa: CASRRQAQETQYF
j_call: TRBJ2-7; v_call: TRBV6-5; cdr3_aa: CASSYIEGSYEQYF
j_call: TRBJ2-7; v_call: TRBV30; cdr3_aa: CAWRTGTGVSFRYEQYF
j_call: TRBJ2-7; v_call: TRBV18; cdr3_aa: CASSLTSEVRRYEQYF
j_call: TRBJ1-1; v_call: TRBV6-5; cdr3_aa: CASSYSGRVNTEAFF
j_call: TRBJ2-7; v_call: TRBV6-5; cdr3_aa: CASSSHRAKTYEQYF
j_call: TRBJ1-5; v_call: TRBV2; cdr3_aa: CASSDREHNQPQHF
j_call: TRBJ1-1; v_call: TRBV28; cdr3_aa: CASSFRQGMRTEAFF
j_call: TRBJ2-1; v_call: TRBV13; cdr3_aa: CASSLLAGVGNEQFF
j_call: TRBJ2-7; v_call: TRBV4-1; cdr3_aa: CASSQVLGTGYEQYF
j_call: TRBJ1-5; v_call: TRBV19; cdr3_aa: CASSIGREYSNQPQHF
j_call: TRBJ2-1; v_call: TRBV28; cdr3_aa: CASSSTYEGDNNEQFF